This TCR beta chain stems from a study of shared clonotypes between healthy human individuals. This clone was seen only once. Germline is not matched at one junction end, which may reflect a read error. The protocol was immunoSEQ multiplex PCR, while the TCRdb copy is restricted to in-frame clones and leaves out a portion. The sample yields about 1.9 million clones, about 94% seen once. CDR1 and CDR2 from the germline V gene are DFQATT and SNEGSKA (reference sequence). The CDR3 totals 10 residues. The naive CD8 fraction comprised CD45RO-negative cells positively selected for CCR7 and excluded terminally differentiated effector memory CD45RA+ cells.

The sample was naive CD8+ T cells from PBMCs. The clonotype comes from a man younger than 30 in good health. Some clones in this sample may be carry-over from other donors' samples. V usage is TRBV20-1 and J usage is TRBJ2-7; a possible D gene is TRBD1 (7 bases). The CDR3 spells CSARRDRPDF. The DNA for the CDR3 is TGCAGTGCTAGGCGGGACAGACCAGACTTC.